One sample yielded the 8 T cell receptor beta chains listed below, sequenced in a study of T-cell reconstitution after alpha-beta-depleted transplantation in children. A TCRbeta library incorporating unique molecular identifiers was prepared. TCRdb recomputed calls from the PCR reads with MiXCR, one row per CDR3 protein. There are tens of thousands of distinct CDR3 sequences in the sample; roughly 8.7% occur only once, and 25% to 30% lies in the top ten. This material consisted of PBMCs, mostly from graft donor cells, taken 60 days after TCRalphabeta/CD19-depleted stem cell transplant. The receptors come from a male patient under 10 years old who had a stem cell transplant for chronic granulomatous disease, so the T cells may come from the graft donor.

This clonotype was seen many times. The CDR3 coding sequence is TGCGCCACCACTTTTGGCACTAGCGGGAGCTACAATGAGCAGTTCTTC. It is translated as CATTFGTSGSYNEQFF. The V gene is TRBV5-1, the J gene TRBJ2-1; 11 bases are shared with TRBD2. CDR1 is SGHRS, CDR2 YFSETQ, per germline. After removal of 9 bases from V and 3 bases from J, the junction contained 11 bases not matched to a gene. The CDR3 has 16 residues.

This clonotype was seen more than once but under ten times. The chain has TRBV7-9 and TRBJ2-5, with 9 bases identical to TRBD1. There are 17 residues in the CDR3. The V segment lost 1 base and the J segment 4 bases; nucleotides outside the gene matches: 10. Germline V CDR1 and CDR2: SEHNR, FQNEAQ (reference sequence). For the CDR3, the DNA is TGTGCCAGCAGCTTAGATCTGGGACAGGGTATCGGAGAGACCCAGTACTTC. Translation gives CASSLDLGQGIGETQYF.

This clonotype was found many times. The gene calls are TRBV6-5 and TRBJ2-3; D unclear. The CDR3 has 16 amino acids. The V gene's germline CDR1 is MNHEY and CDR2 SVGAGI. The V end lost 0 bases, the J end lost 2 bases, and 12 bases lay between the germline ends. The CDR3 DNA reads TGTGCCAGCAGTTACTCGGCCGTTATGTTCACAGATACGCAGTATTTT. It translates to CASSYSAVMFTDTQYF.

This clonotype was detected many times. The CDR3, as DNA: TGTGCCAGCAGGATGCGGCTAGCGGGAAGAGGACAAGAGACCCAGTACTTC. It encodes CASRMRLAGRGQETQYF. The chain employs TRBV7-2 and TRBJ2-5; 9 bases map to TRBD2. Germline CDR1 and CDR2: SGHTA and FQGNSA. This CDR3 has 17 amino acids. V was clipped by 6 bases and J by 2 bases; unmatched bases: 13.

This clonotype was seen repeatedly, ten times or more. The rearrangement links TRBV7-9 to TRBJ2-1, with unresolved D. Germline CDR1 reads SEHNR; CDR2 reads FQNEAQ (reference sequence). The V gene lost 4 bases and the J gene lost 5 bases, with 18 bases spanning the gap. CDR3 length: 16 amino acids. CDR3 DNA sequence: TGTGCCAGCAGCTCCTTTGGCCCCGACCTTCACAATGAGCAGTTCTTC. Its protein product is CASSSFGPDLHNEQFF.

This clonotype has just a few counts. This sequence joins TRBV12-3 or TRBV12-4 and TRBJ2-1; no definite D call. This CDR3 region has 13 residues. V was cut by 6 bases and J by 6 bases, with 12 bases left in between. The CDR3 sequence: CASSSFTPNEQFF. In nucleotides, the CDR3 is TGTGCCAGCAGCTCCTTCACACCCAATGAGCAGTTCTTC.

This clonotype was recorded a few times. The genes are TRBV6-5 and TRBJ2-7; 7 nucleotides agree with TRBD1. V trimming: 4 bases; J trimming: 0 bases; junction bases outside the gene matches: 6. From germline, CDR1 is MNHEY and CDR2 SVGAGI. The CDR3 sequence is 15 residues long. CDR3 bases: TGTGCCAGCAGTTCTGAACAGGGGTCCTCCTACGAGCAGTACTTC. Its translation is CASSSEQGSSYEQYF.

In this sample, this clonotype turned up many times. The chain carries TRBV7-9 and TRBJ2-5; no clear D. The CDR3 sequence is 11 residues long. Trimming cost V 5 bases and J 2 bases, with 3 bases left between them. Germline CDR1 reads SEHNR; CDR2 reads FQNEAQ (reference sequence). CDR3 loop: CASSEQETQYF. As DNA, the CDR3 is TGTGCCAGCAGCGAACAAGAGACCCAGTACTTC. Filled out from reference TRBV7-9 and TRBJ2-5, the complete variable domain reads DTGVSQNPRHKITKRGQNVTFRCDPISEHNRLYWYRQTLGQGPEFLTYFQNEAQLEKSRLLSDRFSAERPKGSFSTLEIQRTEQGDSAMYLCASSEQETQYFGPGTRLLVL.